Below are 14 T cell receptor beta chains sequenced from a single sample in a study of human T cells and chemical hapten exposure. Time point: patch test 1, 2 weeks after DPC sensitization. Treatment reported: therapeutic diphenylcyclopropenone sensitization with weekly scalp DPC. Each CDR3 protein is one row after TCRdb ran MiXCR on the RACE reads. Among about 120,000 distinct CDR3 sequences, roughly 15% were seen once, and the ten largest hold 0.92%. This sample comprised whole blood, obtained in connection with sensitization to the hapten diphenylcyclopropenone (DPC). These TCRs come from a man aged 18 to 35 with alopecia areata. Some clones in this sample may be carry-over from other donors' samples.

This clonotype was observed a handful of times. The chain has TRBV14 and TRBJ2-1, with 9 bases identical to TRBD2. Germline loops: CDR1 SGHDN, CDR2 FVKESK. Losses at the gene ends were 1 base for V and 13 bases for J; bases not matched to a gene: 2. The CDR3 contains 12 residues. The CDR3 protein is CASSQGLAVQFF. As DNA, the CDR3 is TGTGCCAGCAGCCAAGGACTAGCGGTACAGTTCTTC.

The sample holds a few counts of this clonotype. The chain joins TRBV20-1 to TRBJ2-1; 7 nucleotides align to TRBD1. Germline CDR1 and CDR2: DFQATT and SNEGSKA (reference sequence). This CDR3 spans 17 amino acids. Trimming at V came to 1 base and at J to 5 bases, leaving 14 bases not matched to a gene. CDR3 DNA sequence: TGCAGTGCTAGAGCCTTCGTTCTTCGGGACAGCAACAATGAGCAGTTCTTC. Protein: CSARAFVLRDSNNEQFF.

CDR3 sequence: CASSFQTRSGELFF. DNA for the CDR3: TGTGCCAGCAGCTTCCAAACTAGATCCGGGGAGCTGTTTTTT. The chain employs TRBV7-2 and TRBJ2-2; tentative D call: TRBD2 (5 bases). V was pared by 3 bases and J by 6 bases, with 11 bases between. From germline, CDR1 is SGHTA and CDR2 FQGNSA. This CDR3 has 14 residues.

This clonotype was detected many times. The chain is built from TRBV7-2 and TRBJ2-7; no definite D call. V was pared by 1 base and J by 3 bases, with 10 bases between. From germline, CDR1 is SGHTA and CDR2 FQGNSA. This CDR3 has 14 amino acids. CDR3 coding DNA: TGTGCCAGCAGCTTAGACGCGGTTCTCTACGAGCAGTACTTC. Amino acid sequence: CASSLDAVLYEQYF.

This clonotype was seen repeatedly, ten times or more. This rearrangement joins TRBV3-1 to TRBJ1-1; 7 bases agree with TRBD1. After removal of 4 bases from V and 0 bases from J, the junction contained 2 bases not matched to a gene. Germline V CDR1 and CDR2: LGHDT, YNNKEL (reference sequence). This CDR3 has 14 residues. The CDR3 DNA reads TGTGCCAGCAGCCCGGGACAGTTGAACACTGAAGCTTTCTTT. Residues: CASSPGQLNTEAFF.

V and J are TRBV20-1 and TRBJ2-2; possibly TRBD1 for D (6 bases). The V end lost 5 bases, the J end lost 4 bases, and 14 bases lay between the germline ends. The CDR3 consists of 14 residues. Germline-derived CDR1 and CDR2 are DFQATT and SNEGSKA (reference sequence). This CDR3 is CSAGPGQPTGELFF. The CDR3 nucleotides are TGCAGTGCTGGCCCGGGACAACCCACCGGGGAGCTGTTTTTT.

The CDR3 protein is CASSHTGTPSYEQYF. The DNA of the CDR3 is TGTGCCAGCAGTCATACCGGGACACCGTCCTACGAGCAGTACTTC. V usage is TRBV5-5 and J usage is TRBJ2-7; D may be TRBD1 (6 bases). Trimming shortened V by 5 bases and J by 1 base, and 16 bases separated the two germline ends. The CDR3 is 15 residues long. Germline values: CDR1 SGHKS, CDR2 YYEKEE (reference sequence).

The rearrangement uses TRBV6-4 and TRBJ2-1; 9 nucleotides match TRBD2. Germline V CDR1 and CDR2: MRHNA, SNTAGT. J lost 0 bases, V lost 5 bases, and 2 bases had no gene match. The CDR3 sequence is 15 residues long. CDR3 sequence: CASSPSGTSYNEQFF. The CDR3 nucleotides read TGTGCCAGCAGTCCTAGCGGGACCTCCTACAATGAGCAGTTCTTC.

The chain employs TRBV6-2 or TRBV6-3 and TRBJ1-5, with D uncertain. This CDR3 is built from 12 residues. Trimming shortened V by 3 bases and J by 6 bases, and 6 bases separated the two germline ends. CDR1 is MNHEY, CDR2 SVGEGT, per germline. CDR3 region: CASSYLGQPQHF. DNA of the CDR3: TGTGCCAGCAGTTATCTTGGTCAGCCCCAGCATTTT.

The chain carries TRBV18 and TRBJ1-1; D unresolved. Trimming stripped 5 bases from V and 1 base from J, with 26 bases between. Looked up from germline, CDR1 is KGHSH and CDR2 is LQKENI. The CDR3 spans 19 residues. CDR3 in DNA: TGTGCCAGCTCATTCCTCGACCTAGCAGGAGGATATGAGAACACTGAAGCTTTCTTT. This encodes CASSFLDLAGGYENTEAFF.

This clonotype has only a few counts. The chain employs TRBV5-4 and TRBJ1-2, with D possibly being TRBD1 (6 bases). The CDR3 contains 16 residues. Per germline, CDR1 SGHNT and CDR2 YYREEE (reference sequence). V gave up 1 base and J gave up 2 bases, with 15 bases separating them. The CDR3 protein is CASSLQETGWNYGYTF. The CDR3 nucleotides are TGTGCCAGCAGCTTGCAAGAAACAGGGTGGAACTATGGCTACACCTTC. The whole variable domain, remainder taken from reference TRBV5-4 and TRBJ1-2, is ETGVTQSPTHLIKTRGQQVTLRCSSQSGHNTVSWYQQALGQGPQFIFQYYREEENGRGNFPPRFSGLQFPNYSSELNVNALELDDSALYLCASSLQETGWNYGYTFGSGTRLTVV.

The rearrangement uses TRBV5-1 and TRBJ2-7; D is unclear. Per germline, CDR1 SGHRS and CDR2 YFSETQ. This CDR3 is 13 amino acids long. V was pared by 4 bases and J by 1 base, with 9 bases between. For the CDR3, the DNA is TGCGCCAGCAGCCAAGGACCGTCCTACGAGCAGTACGTC. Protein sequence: CASSQGPSYEQYV.

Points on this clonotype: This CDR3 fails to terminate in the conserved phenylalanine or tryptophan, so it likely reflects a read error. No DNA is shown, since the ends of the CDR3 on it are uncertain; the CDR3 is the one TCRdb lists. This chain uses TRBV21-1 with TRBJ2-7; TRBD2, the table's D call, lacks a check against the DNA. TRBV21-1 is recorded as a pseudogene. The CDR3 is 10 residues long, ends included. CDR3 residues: CASSREGLAL.

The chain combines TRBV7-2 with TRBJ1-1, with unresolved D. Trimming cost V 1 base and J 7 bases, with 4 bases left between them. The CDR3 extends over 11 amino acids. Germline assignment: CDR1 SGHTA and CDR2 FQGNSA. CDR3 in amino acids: CASSLVREAFF. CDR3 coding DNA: TGTGCCAGCAGCTTAGTCCGTGAAGCTTTCTTT.